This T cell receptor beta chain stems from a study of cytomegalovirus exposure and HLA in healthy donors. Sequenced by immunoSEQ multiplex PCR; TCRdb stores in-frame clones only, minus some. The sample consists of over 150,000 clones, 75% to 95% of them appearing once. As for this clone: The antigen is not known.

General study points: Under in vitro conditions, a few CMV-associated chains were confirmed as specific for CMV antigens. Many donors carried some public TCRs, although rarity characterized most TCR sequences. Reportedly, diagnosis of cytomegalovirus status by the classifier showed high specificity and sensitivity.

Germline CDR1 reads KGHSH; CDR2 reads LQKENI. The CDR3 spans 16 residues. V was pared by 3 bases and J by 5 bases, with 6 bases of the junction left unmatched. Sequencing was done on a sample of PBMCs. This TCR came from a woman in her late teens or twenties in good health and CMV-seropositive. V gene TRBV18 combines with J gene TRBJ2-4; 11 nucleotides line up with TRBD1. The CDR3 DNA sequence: TGTGCCAGCTCACCTTGGCGGGGACAGGGGGAAAACATTCAGTACTTC. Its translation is CASSPWRGQGENIQYF.